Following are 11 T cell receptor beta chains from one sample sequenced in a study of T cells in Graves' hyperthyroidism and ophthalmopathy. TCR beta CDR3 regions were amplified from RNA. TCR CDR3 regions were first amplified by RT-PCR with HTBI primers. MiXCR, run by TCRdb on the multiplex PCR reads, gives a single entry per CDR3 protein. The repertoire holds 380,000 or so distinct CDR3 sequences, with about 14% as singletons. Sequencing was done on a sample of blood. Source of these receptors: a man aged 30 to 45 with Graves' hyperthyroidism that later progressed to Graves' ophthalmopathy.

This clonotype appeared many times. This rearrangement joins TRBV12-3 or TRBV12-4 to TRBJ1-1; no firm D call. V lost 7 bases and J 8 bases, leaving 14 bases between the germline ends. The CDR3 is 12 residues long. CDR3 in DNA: TGTGCCAGCACCCCTGACAACAACGAAGCTTTCTTT. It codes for CASTPDNNEAFF.

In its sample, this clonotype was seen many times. The CDR3 sequence is CSASGRAGYNEQFF. In nucleotides, the CDR3 is TGCAGTGCTAGTGGGCGGGCCGGCTACAATGAGCAGTTCTTC. The V call is TRBV20-1, the J call TRBJ2-1, with a possible D match to TRBD2 (5 bases). The CDR3 has 14 residues. The V gene lost 3 bases and the J gene lost 3 bases, with 12 bases spanning the gap. Germline CDR1 reads DFQATT; CDR2 reads SNEGSKA (reference sequence).

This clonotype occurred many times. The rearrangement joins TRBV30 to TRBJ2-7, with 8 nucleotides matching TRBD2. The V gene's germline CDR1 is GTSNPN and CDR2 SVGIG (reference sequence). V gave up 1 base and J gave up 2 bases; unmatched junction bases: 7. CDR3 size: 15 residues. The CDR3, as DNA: TGTGCCTGGAGTGCACGAGCGGGGGTTACCTACGAGCAGTACTTC. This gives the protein CAWSARAGVTYEQYF.

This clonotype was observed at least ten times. The CDR3 coding sequence is TGTGCCAGCAGTCCCAACCCACAGAAAGAGAACACTGAAGCTTTCTTT. This sequence encodes CASSPNPQKENTEAFF. This chain uses TRBV12-3 or TRBV12-4 with TRBJ1-1; D remains ambiguous. V was clipped by 5 bases and J by 1 base, with 17 bases between them. The CDR3 loop spans 16 amino acids.

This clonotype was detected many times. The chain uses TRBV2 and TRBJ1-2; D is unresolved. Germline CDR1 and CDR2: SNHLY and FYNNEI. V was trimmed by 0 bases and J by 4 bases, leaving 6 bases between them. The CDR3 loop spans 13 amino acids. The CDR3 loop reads CASSEAPTYGYTF. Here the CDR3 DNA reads TGTGCCAGCAGTGAAGCACCGACCTATGGCTACACCTTC.

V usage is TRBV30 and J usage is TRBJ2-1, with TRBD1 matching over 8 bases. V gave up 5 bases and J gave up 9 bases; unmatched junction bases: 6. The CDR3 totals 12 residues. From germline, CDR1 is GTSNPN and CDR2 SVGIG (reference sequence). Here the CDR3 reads CAWGLTGGEQFF. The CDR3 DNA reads TGTGCCTGGGGGCTCACAGGGGGTGAGCAGTTCTTC. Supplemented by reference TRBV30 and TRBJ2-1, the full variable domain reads SQTIHQWPATLVQPVGSPLSLECTVEGTSNPNLYWYRQAAGRGLQLLFYSVGIGQISSEVPQNLSASRPQDRQFILSSKKLLLSDSGFYLCAWGLTGGEQFFGPGTRLTVL.

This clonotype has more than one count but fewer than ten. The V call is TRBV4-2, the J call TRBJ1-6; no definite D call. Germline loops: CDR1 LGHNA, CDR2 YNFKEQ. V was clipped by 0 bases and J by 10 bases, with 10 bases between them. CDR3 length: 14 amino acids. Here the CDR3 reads CASSQDRMGSPLHF. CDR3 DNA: TGTGCCAGCAGCCAAGATAGAATGGGGTCACCCCTCCACTTT.

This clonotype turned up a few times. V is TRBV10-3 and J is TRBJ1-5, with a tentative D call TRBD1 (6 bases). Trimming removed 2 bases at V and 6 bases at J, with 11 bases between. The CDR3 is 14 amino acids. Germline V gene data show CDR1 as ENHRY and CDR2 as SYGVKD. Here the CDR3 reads CAISETGGLQPQHF. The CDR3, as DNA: TGTGCCATCAGTGAGACTGGGGGCCTTCAGCCCCAGCATTTT.

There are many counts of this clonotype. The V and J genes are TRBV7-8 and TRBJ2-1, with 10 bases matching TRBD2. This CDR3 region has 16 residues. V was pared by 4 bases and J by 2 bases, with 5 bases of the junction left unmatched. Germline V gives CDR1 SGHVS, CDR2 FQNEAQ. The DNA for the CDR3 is TGTGCCAGCAGCTCTCCTAGCGGGGGAGCCTACAATGAGCAGTTCTTC. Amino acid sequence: CASSSPSGGAYNEQFF.

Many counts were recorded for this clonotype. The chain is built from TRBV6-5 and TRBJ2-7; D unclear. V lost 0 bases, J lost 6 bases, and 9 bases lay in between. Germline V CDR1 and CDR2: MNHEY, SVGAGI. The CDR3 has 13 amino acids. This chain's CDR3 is CASSYSRSLEQYF. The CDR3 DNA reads TGTGCCAGCAGTTACTCAAGGTCCCTCGAGCAGTACTTC.

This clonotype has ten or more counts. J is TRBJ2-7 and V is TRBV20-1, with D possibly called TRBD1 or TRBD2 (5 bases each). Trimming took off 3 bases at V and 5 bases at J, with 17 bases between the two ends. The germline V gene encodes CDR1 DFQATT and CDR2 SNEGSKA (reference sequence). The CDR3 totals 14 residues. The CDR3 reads CSARKPGPLDEQYF. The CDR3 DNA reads TGCAGTGCTAGGAAACCGGGACCCCTCGACGAGCAGTACTTC.